These 9 T cell receptor gamma chains were sequenced from one sample in a study of gamma delta lymphoproliferative disorders and STAT genes. TCRdb re-called the multiplex PCR reads using CATT. The sample lists more than 2,000 gamma-chain clones; around 9.8% were seen once. Genomic DNA from isolated PBMCs served as the sequencing template. The sample comprised blood. These receptors were collected from a human donor with gamma-delta T-cell large granular lymphocyte leukemia.

By share, this clone counts as medium-sized (0.01 to 0.1%). The chain couples TRGV10 to TRGJP1. TCRdb gives no J gene; it was assigned here by matching the DNA to germline. TRGV10 is labeled an ORF, and its function is uncertain. The J segment lost 9 bases and the V segment lost 8 bases, leaving 4 bases of the junction unmatched. The CDR3 length is 11 residues. The CDR3 sequence: CAAWGSWFKIF. In nucleotides, the CDR3 is TGTGCTGCGTGGGGGAGTTGGTTCAAGATATTT.

By frequency in the sample, this clone is medium-sized. This chain joins TRGV2 and TRGJP2. TCRdb carries no J gene annotation; the J gene was assigned here by matching the DNA with germline. The CDR3 totals 20 residues. Trimming took 1 base from V and 6 from J; bases not matched to a gene: 23. The germline V gene encodes CDR1 EGSNGY and CDR2 YDSYNSKV. The CDR3 DNA is TGTGCCACCTGGGACGGCCACCTCGGGTTGCCCTATTCATGTGATTGGATCAAGACGTTT. Amino acid sequence: CATWDGHLGLPYSCDWIKTF.

This clone is classed as medium-sized (0.01 to 0.1%). V and J are TRGV2 and TRGJP2. In the absence of a J gene in TCRdb, the DNA was matched to germline to assign it here. Germline V CDR1 and CDR2: EGSNGY, YDSYNSKV. This CDR3 has 18 residues. Trimming removed 0 bases from V and 2 bases from J; junction bases left unmatched: 12. The CDR3 reads CATWDGLGWSSSDWIKTF. The CDR3 DNA reads TGTGCCACCTGGGACGGGCTAGGGTGGTCGAGTAGTGATTGGATCAAGACGTTT.

This clone is categorized as medium-sized. The J gene is TRGJ1 or TRGJ2, the V gene TRGV10. The J gene comes from matching the DNA to germline here; TCRdb lacks it. TRGV10 has ORF status, its function being uncertain. The CDR3 is 10 amino acids. Trimming took 8 bases from V and 10 from J; bases not matched to a gene: 6. The CDR3, as DNA: TGTGCTGCGTGGGATATAAAGAAACTCTTT. Its protein product is CAAWDIKKLF.

The J gene is TRGJ1 or TRGJ2, the V gene TRGV5. No J gene was available from TCRdb, and it was assigned here by a germline match of the DNA. The CDR3 is 11 residues long. Germline V gives CDR1 VINAFY, CDR2 YDVSNSKD. J gave up 9 bases and V 5 bases, and 7 bases lay outside the gene matches. The CDR3 DNA sequence: TGTGCCACCTGGGTAGTAGGTAAGAAACTCTTT. It is translated as CATWVVGKKLF.

V and J are TRGV2 and TRGJ1 or TRGJ2. TCRdb supplies no J gene; here it was assigned by aligning the nucleotide sequence to germline. The CDR3 sequence is 15 residues long. Trimming took 0 bases from V and 5 from J; bases not matched to a gene: 10. Looked up from germline, CDR1 is EGSNGY and CDR2 is YDSYNSKV. The CDR3 reads CATWDGLFRHYKKLF. In nucleotides, the CDR3 is TGTGCCACCTGGGACGGGTTATTTAGACATTATAAGAAACTCTTT.

This clone is deemed medium-sized (0.01 to 0.1%). The chain joins TRGV4 to TRGJ1 or TRGJ2. Matching the DNA to germline supplied the J gene, which TCRdb does not give. CDR1 EGSTGY and CDR2 YDSYTSSV come from the germline V gene. The CDR3 runs 12 residues. V lost 4 bases and J lost 7; bases outside the gene matches: 7. CDR3 protein: CATWEDDYKKLF. The CDR3 DNA sequence: TGTGCCACCTGGGAGGACGACTATAAGAAACTCTTT.

On this clone itself: The TCRdb protein comes from a much larger clone and disagrees with this DNA's translation at residue 8, likely due to a read error; the protein given here is derived from the DNA. This chain's CDR3 is CALWDTESGKKIKVF. The CDR3, as DNA: TGTGCCTTGTGGGATACAGAGTCGGGCAAAAAAATCAAGGTATTT. The chain combines TRGV9 with TRGJP. TCRdb supplies no J gene; here it was assigned by aligning the nucleotide sequence to germline. This CDR3 has 15 amino acids. Germline CDR1 and CDR2: GITISATS and ISYDGTV (reference sequence).

This clone is labeled as medium-sized. The rearrangement joins TRGV2 to TRGJ1 or TRGJ2. TCRdb leaves out the J gene; it was filled in here by matching the DNA to germline. The V gene end was trimmed by 2 bases and the J gene end by 3 bases; junction bases not matched to a gene: 7. The CDR3 contains 14 residues. CDR1 and CDR2 (germline): EGSNGY, YDSYNSKV. The CDR3 region is CATWDARGYYKKLF. CDR3 DNA sequence: TGTGCCACCTGGGACGCCAGGGGTTATTATAAGAAACTCTTT.